The TCR beta chain under discussion was sequenced for a study of OX40 agonist ivuxolimab in advanced cancers. Study conclusions and caveats: In general, CD8+ T cells held more expanded clones than CD4+ did, on average.

Sequencing used immunoSEQ multiplex PCR; TCRdb keeps in-frame clones, though not all of them. This sample yields around 62,000 clones, of which about 79% are seen a single time; around 1.6% belongs to the top ten. On this clone itself: Its matching antigen is unknown.

The CDR3 extends over 17 amino acids. Deletions cut 0 bases from V and 1 base from J, with 15 bases between. CDR1 SGDLS and CDR2 YYNGEE come from the germline V gene. Material: CD4+ or CD8+ T cells sorted from blood, obtained in a trial of the OX40 agonist ivuxolimab. The origin of this receptor is an adult with an advanced solid tumor such as melanoma, head and neck, liver or kidney cancer. The J gene is TRBJ2-3, the V gene TRBV9; D perhaps matches TRBD1 (6 bases). As DNA, the CDR3 is TGTGCCAGCAGCGTAGCCGCTAGGGCAGGGGGCACAGATACGCAGTATTTT. Translation: CASSVAARAGGTDTQYF.